The clone carrying this TCR beta chain was found a few times. The data derive from a study of shared T cell receptors in the human thymus. CDR3 length: 15 residues. The V gene's germline CDR1 is MNHEY and CDR2 SMNVEV (reference sequence). Trimming removed 5 bases from V and 2 bases from J; junction bases left unmatched: 3. Clones were read by immunoSEQ multiplex PCR, and TCRdb kept only the in-frame ones, dropping some. This sample has hundreds of thousands of clones; around 78% occur once, and the top ten carry about 0.013%. The same sample was also used in a study of human thymus T cells. That work adds: Healthy Finnish infants having corrective surgery for congenital heart defects served as donors. Surgeons resected thymus tissue during corrective heart surgery. Use of V and J genes seemed skewed within the thymic and blood repertoires. Unrelated individuals reportedly shared highly overlapping thymic TCR repertoires.

This clonotype originated in a boy younger than two with a congenital heart defect. The chain has TRBV27 and TRBJ2-1; 10 bases agree with TRBD1. Sequencing was performed on thymocytes. This CDR3 is CASSPGQGAYNEQFF. CDR3 DNA: TGTGCCAGCAGTCCTGGACAGGGGGCCTACAATGAGCAGTTCTTC.